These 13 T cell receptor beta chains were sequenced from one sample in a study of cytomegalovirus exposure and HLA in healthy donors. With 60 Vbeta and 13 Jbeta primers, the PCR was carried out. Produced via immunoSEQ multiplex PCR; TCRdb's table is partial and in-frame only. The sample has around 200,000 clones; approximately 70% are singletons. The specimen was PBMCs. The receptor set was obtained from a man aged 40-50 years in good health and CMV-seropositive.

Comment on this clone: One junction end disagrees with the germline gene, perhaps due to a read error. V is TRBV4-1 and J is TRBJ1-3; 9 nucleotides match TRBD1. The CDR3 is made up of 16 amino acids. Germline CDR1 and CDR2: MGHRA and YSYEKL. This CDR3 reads CASSQGDRGARNTTYF. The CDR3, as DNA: TGCGCCAGCAGCCAGGGCGACAGGGGGGCCCGAAACACCACATATTTT.

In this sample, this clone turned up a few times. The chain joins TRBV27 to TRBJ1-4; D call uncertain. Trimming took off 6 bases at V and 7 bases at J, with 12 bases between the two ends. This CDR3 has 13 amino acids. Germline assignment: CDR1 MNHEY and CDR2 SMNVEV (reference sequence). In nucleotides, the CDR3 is TGTGCCAGCAGGCGGACTGGAGGTGAAAAACTGTTTTTT. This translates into CASRRTGGEKLFF.

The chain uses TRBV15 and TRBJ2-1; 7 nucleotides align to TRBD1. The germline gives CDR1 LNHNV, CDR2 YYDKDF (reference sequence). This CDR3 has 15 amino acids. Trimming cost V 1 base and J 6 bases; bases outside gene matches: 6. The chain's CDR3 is CATSRGQGIGNEQFF. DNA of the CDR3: TGTGCCACCAGCAGAGGACAGGGAATAGGCAATGAGCAGTTCTTC.

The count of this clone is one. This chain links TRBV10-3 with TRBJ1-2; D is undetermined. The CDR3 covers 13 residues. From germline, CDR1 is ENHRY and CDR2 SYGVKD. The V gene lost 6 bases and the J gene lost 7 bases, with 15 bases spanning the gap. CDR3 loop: CAIREEVLPGYTF. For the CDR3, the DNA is TGTGCCATCAGGGAAGAGGTACTTCCTGGCTACACCTTC.

The DNA of the CDR3 is TGTGCCAGCAGCCCAGGACAGAATGATGAGCAGTTCTTC. This translates into CASSPGQNDEQFF. V and J are TRBV9 and TRBJ2-1; a possible D gene is TRBD1 (6 bases). The germline V gene encodes CDR1 SGDLS and CDR2 YYNGEE. This CDR3 has 13 amino acids. V was trimmed by 4 bases and J by 8 bases, leaving 13 bases between them.

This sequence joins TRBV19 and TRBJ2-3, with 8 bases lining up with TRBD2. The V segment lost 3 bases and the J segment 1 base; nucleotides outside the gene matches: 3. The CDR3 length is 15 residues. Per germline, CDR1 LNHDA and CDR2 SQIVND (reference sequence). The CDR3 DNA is TGTGCCAGTAGTATCGGCGGGGGGCGCACAGATACGCAGTATTTT. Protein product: CASSIGGGRTDTQYF.

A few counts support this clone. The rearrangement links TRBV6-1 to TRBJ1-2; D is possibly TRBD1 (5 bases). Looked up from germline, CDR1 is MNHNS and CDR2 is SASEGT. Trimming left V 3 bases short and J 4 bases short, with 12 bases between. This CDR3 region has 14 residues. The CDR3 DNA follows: TGTGCCAGCAGTGACCTCTTAGGGGTCTATGGCTACACCTTC. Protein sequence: CASSDLLGVYGYTF.

CDR3 residues: CASSLGGGALGNYGYTF. CDR3 sequence (DNA): TGTGCCAGCAGCTTAGGGGGAGGGGCCCTCGGGAACTATGGCTACACCTTC. The chain couples TRBV7-2 to TRBJ1-2; D may be TRBD1 (5 bases). The V gene's germline CDR1 is SGHTA and CDR2 FQGNSA. The CDR3 is 17 amino acids. The V and J ends lost 1 base and 2 bases respectively, with 17 bases between them.

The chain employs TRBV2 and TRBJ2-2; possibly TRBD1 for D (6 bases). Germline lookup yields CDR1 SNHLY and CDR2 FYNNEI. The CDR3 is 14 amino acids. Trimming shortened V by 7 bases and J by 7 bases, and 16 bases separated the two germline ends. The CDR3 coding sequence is TGTGCCAGCAATAATGACAGGCCCGACGGGGAGCTGTTTTTT. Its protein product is CASNNDRPDGELFF.

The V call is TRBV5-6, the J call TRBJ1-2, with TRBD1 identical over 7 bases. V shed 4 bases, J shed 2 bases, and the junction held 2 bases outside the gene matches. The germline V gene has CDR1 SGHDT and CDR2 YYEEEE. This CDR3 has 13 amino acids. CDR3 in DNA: TGTGCCAGCAGCCCAGGGGGAAACTATGGCTACACCTTC. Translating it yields CASSPGGNYGYTF.

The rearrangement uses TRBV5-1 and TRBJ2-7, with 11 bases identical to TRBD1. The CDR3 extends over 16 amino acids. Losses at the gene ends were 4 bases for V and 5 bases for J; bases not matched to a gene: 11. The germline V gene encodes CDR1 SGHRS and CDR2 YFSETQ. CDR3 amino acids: CASSLPRGTGGNEQYF. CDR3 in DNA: TGCGCCAGCAGCCTCCCTCGAGGGACAGGGGGTAACGAGCAGTACTTC.

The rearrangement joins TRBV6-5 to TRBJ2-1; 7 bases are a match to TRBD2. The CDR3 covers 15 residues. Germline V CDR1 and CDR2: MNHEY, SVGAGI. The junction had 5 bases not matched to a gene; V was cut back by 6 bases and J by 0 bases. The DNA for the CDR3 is TGTGCCAGCAGGTCCGGGGGGAGCTCCTACAATGAGCAGTTCTTC. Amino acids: CASRSGGSSYNEQFF.

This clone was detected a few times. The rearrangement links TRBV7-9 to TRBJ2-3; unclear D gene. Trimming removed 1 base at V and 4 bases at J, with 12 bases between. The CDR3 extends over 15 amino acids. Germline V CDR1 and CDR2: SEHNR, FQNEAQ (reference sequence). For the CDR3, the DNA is TGTGCCAGCAGCTTAGTAAGCGTGGGTTCAGATACGCAGTATTTT. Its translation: CASSLVSVGSDTQYF.